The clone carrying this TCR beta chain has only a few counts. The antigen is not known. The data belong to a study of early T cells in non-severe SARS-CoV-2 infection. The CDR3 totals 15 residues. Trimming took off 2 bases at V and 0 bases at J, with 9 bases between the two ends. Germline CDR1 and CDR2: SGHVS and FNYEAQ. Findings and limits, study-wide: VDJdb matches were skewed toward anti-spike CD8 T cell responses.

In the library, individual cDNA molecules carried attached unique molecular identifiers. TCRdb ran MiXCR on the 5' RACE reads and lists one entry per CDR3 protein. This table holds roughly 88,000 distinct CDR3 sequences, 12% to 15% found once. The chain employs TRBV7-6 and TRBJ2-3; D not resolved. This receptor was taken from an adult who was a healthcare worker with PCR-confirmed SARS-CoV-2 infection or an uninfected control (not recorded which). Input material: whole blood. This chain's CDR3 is CASSLQVTSTDTQYF. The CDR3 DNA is TGTGCCAGCAGCTTACAGGTTACTAGCACAGATACGCAGTATTTT.